These T cell receptor beta chains were read from a single sample in a study of regulatory T cells in long-lasting Graves disease. TCRdb re-derived calls from the multiplex PCR reads in MiXCR, one entry per CDR3 protein. The table shows more than 350,000 distinct CDR3 sequences, with roughly a fifth occurring only once. Sequences were derived from peripheral blood mononuclear cells (PBMCs), sampled when the disease was refractory, from a patient treated with antithyroid drugs. All receptors come from a female donor with Graves disease. The CDR3 runs from the conserved cysteine through the conserved F or W. D genes are given only for firm matches.

TRBD1 TRBV20-1 CSARAAGQVNTGELFF
TRBD1 TRBV5-8 CASSLAWDRLNYGYTF
- TRBV7-8 CASSKRDPANTGELFF
- TRBV20-1 CSAREIGTALSPLHF
- TRBV7-9 CASSLYGLQGQNLKYTEAFF
TRBD2 TRBV27 CASSPSAGGMSYEQYF
- TRBV5-4 CASSLRQGSDSPLHF
TRBD1 TRBV12-3/TRBV12-4 CASSWSDRGEDTQYF
TRBD1 TRBV29-1 CSARDRFNYGYTF
TRBD1 TRBV6-2/TRBV6-3 CASSYAGTGLYEQYF
- TRBV4-2 CASSQASGLQGYTF
- TRBV4-1 CASSQVKPTVTEAFF
TRBD2 TRBV6-2/TRBV6-3 CASSYIASGSSGTGELFF
TRBD1 TRBV7-2 CASRGTDYEQYF
- TRBV25-1 CASSELLNYEKLFF
- TRBV3-1 CASSQDHIYSSYNSLLHF
TRBD1 TRBV2 CASSTGTGFASAKNIQYF
- TRBV28 CASLDGPTEAFF
TRBD2 TRBV4-1 CASSPREGRAEQYF
- TRBV5-6 CASSLEGQGTDTQYF
- TRBV30 CAWSTPVGTEAFF
- TRBV4-2 CASSQEASGTEAFF
TRBD1 TRBV27 CASTKTGGDEKLFF
- TRBV25-1 CASSEYRGGTNEKLFF
TRBD2 TRBV20-1 CSAKTSGSQETQYF
- TRBV3-1 CASSQETLYEQYF
- TRBV3-1 CASSQDSGETQYF
TRBD1 TRBV5-4 CASSITGGLTEAFF
- TRBV20-1 CSAGGGIMNTEAFF
- TRBV28 CASSLGGLTDTQYF
- TRBV27 CASSQRGPGALHEQFF
TRBD1 TRBV28 CASSLAGTVIQETQYF
- TRBV27 CASSLITGRLPQHF
- TRBV6-1 CASSTRSTEAFF
- TRBV9 CASSPRRGTGYTF
- TRBV12-3/TRBV12-4 CASGAEGDEQFF
TRBD1 TRBV3-1 CASSSPHRGNYGYTF
- TRBV7-9 CASSLRRDSGANVLTF
- TRBV9 CASSVPRETELNTEAFF
TRBD1 TRBV28 CASSPAGQGNFYGYTF
- TRBV7-8 CASSPTAPDTQYF
TRBD1 TRBV28 CASRSGQGTYEQYF
- TRBV11-2 CASSLVLPQETQYF
- TRBV12-3/TRBV12-4 CASSLYRSSYEQYF
- TRBV10-3 CAISERAGNSPLHF
- TRBV29-1 CSVRDDRMNTEAFF
- TRBV18 CASSRRGLDTEAFF
TRBD1 TRBV12-3/TRBV12-4 CASTRFVGQGVIYEQYF